These 10 T cell receptor beta chains came from one sample sequenced in a study of blood T cell repertoires in COVID-19. Sequencing used immunoSEQ multiplex PCR; TCRdb keeps in-frame clones, though not all of them. The sample includes approximately 87,000 clones, around nine tenths of them seen just once. Sequencing input: peripheral blood. These receptors all stem from a man aged 70-80 years with active or convalescent COVID-19.

This chain joins TRBV28 and TRBJ1-5; the match to TRBD1 covers 10 bases. The CDR3 has 14 amino acids. V shed 6 bases and J 5 bases; nucleotides not matched to a gene: 4. CDR1 is MDHEN, CDR2 SYDVKM, per germline. The CDR3 coding sequence is TGTGCCAGCAGGGGACAGGGGCAGTATCAGCCCCAGCATTTT. Residues: CASRGQGQYQPQHF.

The chain joins TRBV13 to TRBJ2-3; the match to TRBD1 covers 7 bases. The CDR3 runs to 15 residues. V was clipped by 5 bases and J by 3 bases; unmatched bases: 8. CDR1 and CDR2 (germline): PRHDT, FYEKMQ (reference sequence). This CDR3 reads CASSPRQGRTDTQYF. The CDR3 DNA follows: TGTGCCAGCAGCCCCCGACAGGGTAGGACAGATACGCAGTATTTT.

The rearrangement joins TRBV19 to TRBJ2-2; 8 positions match TRBD2. CDR3 size: 16 residues. Germline V lookup: CDR1 LNHDA, CDR2 SQIVND (reference sequence). V lost 1 base to trimming and J lost 5 bases; unmatched junction nucleotides: 6. CDR3 sequence reads: CASSIGNSGITGELFF. CDR3 DNA sequence: TGTGCCAGTAGTATAGGAAATAGCGGGATTACCGGGGAGCTGTTTTTT.

J is TRBJ2-3 and V is TRBV9; tentatively, D is TRBD2 (6 bases). CDR1 and CDR2 from the germline V gene are SGDLS and YYNGEE. V was pared by 0 bases and J by 0 bases, with 17 bases between. The CDR3 covers 18 residues. Here the CDR3 reads CASSVATKAGLSTDTQYF. For the CDR3, the DNA is TGTGCCAGCAGCGTAGCTACCAAGGCGGGACTGAGCACAGATACGCAGTATTTT.

The genes are TRBV7-2 and TRBJ2-1; 7 bases are a match to TRBD1. V gave up 2 bases and J gave up 15 bases; unmatched junction bases: 7. CDR3 length: 12 amino acids. The germline CDR1 and CDR2 sequences are SGHTA and FQGNSA. CDR3 sequence reads: CASSLQQGFGFF. The DNA of the CDR3 is TGTGCCAGCAGCTTACAACAGGGGTTTGGGTTCTTC.

This sequence joins TRBV19 and TRBJ2-3; D may be TRBD2 (7 bases). CDR3 length equals 15 residues. The germline gives CDR1 LNHDA, CDR2 SQIVND (reference sequence). Trimming removed 4 bases at V and 2 bases at J, with 13 bases between. CDR3 nucleotide sequence: TGTGCCAGTAGTACGGGGGCGGGAGTCACAGATACGCAGTATTTT. Encoded protein: CASSTGAGVTDTQYF.

This chain uses TRBV4-3 with TRBJ2-7; 7 bases fit TRBD1. The CDR3 spans 14 residues. The J segment lost 3 bases and the V segment lost 0 bases, leaving 2 bases of the junction unmatched. CDR1 is LGHNA, CDR2 YSLEER, per germline. The CDR3 is CASSQDHRGYEQYF. The CDR3 coding sequence is TGCGCCAGCAGCCAAGATCACAGGGGCTACGAGCAGTACTTC.

The V gene is TRBV4-1, the J gene TRBJ1-2, with unresolved D. Trimming left V 0 bases short and J 5 bases short, with 19 bases between. CDR3 length: 17 amino acids. The germline CDR1 and CDR2 sequences are MGHRA and YSYEKL. The CDR3 loop is CASSQDLIDGSVYGYTF. CDR3 bases: TGCGCCAGCAGCCAAGATTTAATAGATGGGAGTGTTTATGGCTACACCTTC.

The genes are TRBV13 and TRBJ1-2, with 10 nucleotides matching TRBD1. Germline V gives CDR1 PRHDT, CDR2 FYEKMQ (reference sequence). After removal of 5 bases from V and 8 bases from J, the junction contained 5 bases not matched to a gene. The length of the CDR3 is 13 residues. The CDR3 region has the DNA TGTGCCAGCAGCCACCGGGACAGGGGCGGCTACACCTTC. It yields the protein CASSHRDRGGYTF.

The rearrangement joins TRBV2 to TRBJ2-1, with 8 bases aligning to TRBD2. The J segment lost 5 bases and the V segment lost 8 bases, leaving 5 bases of the junction unmatched. The CDR3 contains 13 residues. CDR1 and CDR2 (germline): SNHLY, FYNNEI. CDR3 amino acids: CASGLAVDNEQFF. The DNA for the CDR3 is TGTGCCAGCGGACTAGCTGTTGACAATGAGCAGTTCTTC.